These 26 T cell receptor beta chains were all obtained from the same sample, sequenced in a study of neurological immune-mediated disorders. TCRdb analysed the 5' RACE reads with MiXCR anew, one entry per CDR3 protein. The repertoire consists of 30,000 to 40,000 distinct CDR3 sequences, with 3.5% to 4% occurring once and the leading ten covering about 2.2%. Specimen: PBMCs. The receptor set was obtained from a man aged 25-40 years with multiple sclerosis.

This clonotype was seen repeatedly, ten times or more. CDR3 residues: CASSMGTAAGYTF. CDR3 sequence (DNA): TGTGCCAGCAGTATGGGGACCGCCGCTGGCTACACCTTC. V gene TRBV12-3 or TRBV12-4 combines with J gene TRBJ1-2, with a weak D call TRBD1 (5 bases). Trimming took off 5 bases at V and 7 bases at J, with 14 bases between the two ends. There are 13 residues in the CDR3.

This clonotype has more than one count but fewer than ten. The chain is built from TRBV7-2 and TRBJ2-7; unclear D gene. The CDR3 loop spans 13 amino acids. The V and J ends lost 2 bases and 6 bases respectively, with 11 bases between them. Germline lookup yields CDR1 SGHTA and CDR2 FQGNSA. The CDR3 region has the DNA TGTGCCAGCAGCTTAACCCCGACAACCGAGCAGTACTTC. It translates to CASSLTPTTEQYF. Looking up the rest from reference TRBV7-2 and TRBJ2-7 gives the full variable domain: GAGVSQSPSNKVTEKGKDVELRCDPISGHTALYWYRQSLGQGLEFLIYFQGNSAPDKSGLPSDRFSAERTGGSVSTLTIQRTQQEDSAVYLCASSLTPTTEQYFGPGTRLTVT.

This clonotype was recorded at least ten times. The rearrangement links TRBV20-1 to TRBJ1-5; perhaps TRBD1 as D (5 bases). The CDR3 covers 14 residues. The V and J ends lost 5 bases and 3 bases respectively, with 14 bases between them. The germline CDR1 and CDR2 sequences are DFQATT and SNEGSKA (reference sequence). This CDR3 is CSAGTGLHNQPQHF. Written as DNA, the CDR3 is TGCAGTGCTGGAACGGGACTGCACAATCAGCCCCAGCATTTT.

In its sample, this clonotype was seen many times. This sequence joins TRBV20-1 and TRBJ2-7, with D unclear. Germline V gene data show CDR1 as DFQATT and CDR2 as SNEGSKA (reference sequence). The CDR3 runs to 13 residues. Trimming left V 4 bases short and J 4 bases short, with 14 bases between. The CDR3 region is CSATYKARYEQYF. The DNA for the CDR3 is TGCAGTGCTACGTACAAAGCGAGATACGAGCAGTACTTC.

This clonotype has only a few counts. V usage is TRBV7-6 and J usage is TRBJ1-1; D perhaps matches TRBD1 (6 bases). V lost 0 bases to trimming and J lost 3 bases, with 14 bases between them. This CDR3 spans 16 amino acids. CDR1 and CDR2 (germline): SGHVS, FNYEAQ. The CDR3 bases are TGTGCCAGCAGCTTAGCGCGTGGGGGCGGTGACACTGAAGCTTTCTTT. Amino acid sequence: CASSLARGGGDTEAFF.

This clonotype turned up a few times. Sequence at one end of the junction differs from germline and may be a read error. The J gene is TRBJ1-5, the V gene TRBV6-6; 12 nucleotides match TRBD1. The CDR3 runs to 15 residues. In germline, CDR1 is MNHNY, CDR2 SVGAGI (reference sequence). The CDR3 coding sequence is TGTGCCAGCAGGCGGGACAGGGGGCGCGGTCAGCCCCAGAATTTT. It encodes CASRRDRGRGQPQNF.

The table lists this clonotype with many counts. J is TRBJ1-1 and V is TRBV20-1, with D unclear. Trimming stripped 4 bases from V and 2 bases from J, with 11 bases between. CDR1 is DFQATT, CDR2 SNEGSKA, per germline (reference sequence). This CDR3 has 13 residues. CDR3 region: CSATFVRNTEAFF. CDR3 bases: TGCAGTGCTACCTTTGTCCGTAACACTGAAGCTTTCTTT.

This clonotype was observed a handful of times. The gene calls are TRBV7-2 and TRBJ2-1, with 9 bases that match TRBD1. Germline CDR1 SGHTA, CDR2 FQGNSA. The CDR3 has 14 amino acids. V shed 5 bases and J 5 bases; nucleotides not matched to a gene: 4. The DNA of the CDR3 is TGTGCCAGCAGCCGGGGACAGGGAAACAATGAGCAGTTCTTC. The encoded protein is CASSRGQGNNEQFF.

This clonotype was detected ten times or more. The CDR3 DNA reads as TGTGCCAGCAGCCGGACAGGAGATAATGAAAAACTGTTTTTT. Its protein is CASSRTGDNEKLFF. The chain uses TRBV12-3 or TRBV12-4 and TRBJ1-4; 7 bases map to TRBD1. Losses at the gene ends were 6 bases for V and 4 bases for J; bases not matched to a gene: 5. The CDR3 is 14 residues long.

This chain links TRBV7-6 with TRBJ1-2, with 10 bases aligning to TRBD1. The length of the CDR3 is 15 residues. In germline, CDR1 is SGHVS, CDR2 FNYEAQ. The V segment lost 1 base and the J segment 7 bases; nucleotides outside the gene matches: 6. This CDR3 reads CASSLVGTGVSGYTF. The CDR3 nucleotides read TGTGCCAGCAGCTTAGTAGGGACAGGGGTCTCTGGCTACACCTTC.

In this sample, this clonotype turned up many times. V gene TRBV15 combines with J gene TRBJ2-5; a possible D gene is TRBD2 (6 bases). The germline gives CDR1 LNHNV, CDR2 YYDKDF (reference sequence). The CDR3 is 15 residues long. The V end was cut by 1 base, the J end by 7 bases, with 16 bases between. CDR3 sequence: CATSRGGTDGRTQYF. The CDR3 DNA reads TGTGCCACCAGCAGAGGTGGGACTGACGGCAGGACCCAGTACTTC.

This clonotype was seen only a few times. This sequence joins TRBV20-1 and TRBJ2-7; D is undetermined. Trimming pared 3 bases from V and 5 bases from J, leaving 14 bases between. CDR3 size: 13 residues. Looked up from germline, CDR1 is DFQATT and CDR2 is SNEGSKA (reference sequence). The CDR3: CSASPSPLHEQYF. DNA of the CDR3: TGCAGTGCTAGTCCCAGTCCCCTCCACGAGCAGTACTTC.

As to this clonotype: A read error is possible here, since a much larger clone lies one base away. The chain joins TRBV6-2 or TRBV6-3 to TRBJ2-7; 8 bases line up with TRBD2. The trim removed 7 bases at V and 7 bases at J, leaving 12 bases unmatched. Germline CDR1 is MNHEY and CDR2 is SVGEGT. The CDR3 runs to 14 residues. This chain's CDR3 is CASTRLATAFEQYF. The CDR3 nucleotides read TGTGCCAGCACCCGACTAGCGACGGCTTTTGAGCAGTACTTC.

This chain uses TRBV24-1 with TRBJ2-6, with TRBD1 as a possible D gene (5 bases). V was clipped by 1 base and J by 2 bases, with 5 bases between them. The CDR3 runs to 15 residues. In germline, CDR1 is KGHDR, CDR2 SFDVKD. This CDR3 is CATSDFRAGANVLTF. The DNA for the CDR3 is TGTGCCACCAGTGATTTCAGGGCTGGGGCCAACGTCCTGACTTTC.

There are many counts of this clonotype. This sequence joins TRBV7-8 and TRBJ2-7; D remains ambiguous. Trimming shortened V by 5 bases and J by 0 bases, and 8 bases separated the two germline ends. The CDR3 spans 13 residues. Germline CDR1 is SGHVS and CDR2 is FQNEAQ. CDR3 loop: CASSQLSSYEQYF. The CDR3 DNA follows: TGTGCCAGCAGCCAATTGTCCTCCTACGAGCAGTACTTC.

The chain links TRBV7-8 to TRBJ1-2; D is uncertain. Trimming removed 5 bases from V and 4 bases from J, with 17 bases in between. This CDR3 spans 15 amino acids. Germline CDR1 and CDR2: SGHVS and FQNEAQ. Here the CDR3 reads CASSEELQLSYGYTF. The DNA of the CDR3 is TGTGCCAGCAGCGAAGAATTACAGCTTAGCTATGGCTACACCTTC.

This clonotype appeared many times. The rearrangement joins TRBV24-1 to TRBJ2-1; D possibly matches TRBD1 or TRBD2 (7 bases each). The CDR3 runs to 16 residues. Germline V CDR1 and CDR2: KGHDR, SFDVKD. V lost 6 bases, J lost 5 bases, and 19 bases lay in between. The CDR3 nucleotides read TGTGCCACCAGTTCTGCAGGGGGGGCCGTCCACAATGAGCAGTTCTTC. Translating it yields CATSSAGGAVHNEQFF.

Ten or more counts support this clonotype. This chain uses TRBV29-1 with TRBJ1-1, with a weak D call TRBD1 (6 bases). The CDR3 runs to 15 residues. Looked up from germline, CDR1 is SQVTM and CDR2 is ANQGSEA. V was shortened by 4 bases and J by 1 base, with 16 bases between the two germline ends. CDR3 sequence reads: CSVVPTGWENTEAFF. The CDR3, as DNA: TGCAGCGTTGTACCGACAGGCTGGGAGAACACTGAAGCTTTCTTT.

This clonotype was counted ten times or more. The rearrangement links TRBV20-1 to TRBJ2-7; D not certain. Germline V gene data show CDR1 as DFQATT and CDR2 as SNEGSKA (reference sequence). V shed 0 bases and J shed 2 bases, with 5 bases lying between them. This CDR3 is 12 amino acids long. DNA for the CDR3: TGCAGTGCTAGAGACGGCCCCTACGAGCAGTACTTC. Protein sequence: CSARDGPYEQYF.

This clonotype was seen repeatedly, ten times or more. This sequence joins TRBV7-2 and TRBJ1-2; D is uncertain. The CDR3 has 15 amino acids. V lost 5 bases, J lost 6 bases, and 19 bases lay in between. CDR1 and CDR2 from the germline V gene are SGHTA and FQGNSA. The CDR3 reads CASSPNLALGDGYTF. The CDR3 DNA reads TGTGCCAGCAGCCCAAACCTAGCCCTTGGGGATGGCTACACCTTC.

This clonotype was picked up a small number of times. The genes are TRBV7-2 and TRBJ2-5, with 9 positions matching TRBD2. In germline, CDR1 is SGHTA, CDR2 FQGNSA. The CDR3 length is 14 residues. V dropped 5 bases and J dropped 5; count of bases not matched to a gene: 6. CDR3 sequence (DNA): TGTGCCAGCAGCCCTAGCGGGGTCGGGGAGACCCAGTACTTC. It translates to CASSPSGVGETQYF.

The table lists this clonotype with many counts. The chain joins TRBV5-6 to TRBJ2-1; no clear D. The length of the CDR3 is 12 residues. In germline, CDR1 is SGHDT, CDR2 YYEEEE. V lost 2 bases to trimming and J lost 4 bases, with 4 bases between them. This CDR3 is CASSLWYNEQFF. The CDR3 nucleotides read TGTGCCAGCAGCTTATGGTACAATGAGCAGTTCTTC.

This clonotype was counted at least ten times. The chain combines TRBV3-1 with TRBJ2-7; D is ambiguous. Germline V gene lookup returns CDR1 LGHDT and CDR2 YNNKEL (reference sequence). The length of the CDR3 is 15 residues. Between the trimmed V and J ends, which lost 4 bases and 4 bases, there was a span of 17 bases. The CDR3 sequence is CASSPLGGSVYEQYF. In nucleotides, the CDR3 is TGTGCCAGCAGCCCCTTGGGTGGTTCCGTATACGAGCAGTACTTC.

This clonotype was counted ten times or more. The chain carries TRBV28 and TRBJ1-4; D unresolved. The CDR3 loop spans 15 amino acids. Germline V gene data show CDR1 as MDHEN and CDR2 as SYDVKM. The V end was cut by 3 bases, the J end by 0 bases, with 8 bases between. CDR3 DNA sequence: TGTGCCAGCAGTTTCCGAAGGGCAACTAATGAAAAACTGTTTTTT. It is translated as CASSFRRATNEKLFF.

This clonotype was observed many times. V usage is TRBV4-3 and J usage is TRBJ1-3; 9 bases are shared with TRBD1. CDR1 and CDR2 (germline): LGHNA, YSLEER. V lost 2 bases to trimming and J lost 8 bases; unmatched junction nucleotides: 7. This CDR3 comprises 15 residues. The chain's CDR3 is CASSQNGQGQHTIYF. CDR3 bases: TGCGCCAGCAGCCAAAACGGACAGGGGCAGCACACCATATATTTT.

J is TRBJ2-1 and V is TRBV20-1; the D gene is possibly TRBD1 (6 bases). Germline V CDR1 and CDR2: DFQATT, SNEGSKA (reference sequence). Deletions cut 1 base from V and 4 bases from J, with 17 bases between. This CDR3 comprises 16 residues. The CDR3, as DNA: TGCAGTGCTAGAGGTAGGGGGACCTTCTCTTACAATGAGCAGTTCTTC. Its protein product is CSARGRGTFSYNEQFF.